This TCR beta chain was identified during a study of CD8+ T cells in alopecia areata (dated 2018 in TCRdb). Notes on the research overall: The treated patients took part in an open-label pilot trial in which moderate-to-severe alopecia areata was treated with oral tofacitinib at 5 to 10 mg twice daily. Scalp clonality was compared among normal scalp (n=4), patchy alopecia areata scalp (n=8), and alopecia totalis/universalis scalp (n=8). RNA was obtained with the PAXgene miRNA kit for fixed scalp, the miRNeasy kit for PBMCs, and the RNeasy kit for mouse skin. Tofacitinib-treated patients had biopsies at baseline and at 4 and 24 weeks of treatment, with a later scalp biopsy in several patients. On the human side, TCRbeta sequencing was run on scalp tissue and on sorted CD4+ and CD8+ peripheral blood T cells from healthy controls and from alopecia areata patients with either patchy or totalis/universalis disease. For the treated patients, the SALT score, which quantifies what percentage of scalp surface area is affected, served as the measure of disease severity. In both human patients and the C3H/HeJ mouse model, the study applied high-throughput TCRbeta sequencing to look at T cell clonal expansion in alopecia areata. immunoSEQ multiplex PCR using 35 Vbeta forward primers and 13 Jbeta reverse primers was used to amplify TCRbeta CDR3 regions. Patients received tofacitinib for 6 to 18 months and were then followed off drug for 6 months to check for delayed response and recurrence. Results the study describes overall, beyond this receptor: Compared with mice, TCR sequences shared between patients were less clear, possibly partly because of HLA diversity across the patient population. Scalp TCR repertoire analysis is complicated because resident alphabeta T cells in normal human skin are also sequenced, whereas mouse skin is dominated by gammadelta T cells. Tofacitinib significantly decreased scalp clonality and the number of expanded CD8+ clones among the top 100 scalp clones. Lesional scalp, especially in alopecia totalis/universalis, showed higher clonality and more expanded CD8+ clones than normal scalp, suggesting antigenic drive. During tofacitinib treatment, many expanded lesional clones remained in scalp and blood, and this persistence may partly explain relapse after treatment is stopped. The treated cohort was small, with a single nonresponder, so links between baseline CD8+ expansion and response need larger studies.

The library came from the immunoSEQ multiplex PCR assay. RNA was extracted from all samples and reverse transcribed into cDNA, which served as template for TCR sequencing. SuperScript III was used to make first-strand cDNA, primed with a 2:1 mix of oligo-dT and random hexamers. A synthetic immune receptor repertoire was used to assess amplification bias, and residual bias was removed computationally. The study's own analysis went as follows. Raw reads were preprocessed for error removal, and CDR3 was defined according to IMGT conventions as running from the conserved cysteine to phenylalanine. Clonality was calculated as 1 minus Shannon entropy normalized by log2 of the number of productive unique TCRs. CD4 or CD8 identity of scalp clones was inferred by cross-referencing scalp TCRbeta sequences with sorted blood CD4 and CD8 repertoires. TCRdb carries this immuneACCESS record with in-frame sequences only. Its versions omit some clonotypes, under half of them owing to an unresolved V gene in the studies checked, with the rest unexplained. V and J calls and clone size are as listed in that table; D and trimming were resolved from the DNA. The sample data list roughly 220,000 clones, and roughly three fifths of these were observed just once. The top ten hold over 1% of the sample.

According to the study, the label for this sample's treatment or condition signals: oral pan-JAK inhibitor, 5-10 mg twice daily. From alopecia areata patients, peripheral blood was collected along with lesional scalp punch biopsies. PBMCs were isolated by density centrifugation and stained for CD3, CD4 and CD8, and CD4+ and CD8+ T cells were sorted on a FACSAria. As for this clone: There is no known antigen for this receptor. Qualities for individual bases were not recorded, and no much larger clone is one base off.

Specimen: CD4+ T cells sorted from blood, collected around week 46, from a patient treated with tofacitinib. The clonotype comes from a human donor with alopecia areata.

The bases read TGTGCCAGCAGCGAGCAGGGATTGACCGGGGAGCTGTTTTTT. Translated, this is CASSEQGLTGELFF. Recombination connected TRBV2 to TRBJ2-2; TRBD1 is perhaps the D gene, given 5 matching bases. V is pared back by 6 bases and J by 5 bases, with 13 bases lying between the germline termini. The cysteine opens and the phenylalanine closes a CDR3 of 14 amino acids. Here the CDR3 DNA is all that survives: 42 bases in frame from base 1. CDR1 and CDR2 were assigned from the germline V gene as SNHLY and FYNNEI.